These 27 T cell receptor beta chains were sequenced from one sample in a study of blood T cell repertoires in COVID-19. Produced via immunoSEQ multiplex PCR; TCRdb's table is partial and in-frame only. The sample contains a few hundred thousand clones, almost 90% of which appear only once. The specimen was PBMCs or T cells enriched from blood (not recorded which). The source is a woman aged 50 to 60 with acute COVID-19.

The sample holds a few counts of this clone. This sequence joins TRBV5-6 and TRBJ2-3; 7 nucleotides align to TRBD2. This CDR3 has 16 amino acids. V dropped 3 bases and J dropped 2; count of bases not matched to a gene: 9. The germline CDR1 and CDR2 sequences are SGHDT and YYEEEE. CDR3 nucleotides: TGTGCCAGCAGCTGGGGGGGACCTTACAACACAGATACGCAGTATTTT. Translation: CASSWGGPYNTDTQYF.

The gene calls are TRBV27 and TRBJ2-2; 13 bases align to TRBD2. Germline CDR1 and CDR2: MNHEY and SMNVEV (reference sequence). After removal of 5 bases from V and 7 bases from J, the junction contained 7 bases not matched to a gene. This CDR3 comprises 16 residues. Written as DNA, the CDR3 is TGTGCCAGCAGTGGGACTAGCGGGACCCACCACGGGGAGCTGTTTTTT. Its translation is CASSGTSGTHHGELFF.

This chain uses TRBV27 with TRBJ1-1, with D possibly being TRBD1 (5 bases). Germline CDR1 reads MNHEY; CDR2 reads SMNVEV (reference sequence). The CDR3 has 16 residues. V was cut by 5 bases and J by 4 bases, with 20 bases left in between. CDR3 sequence (DNA): TGTGCCAGCAGTGCACCTCCTGGGGCGCCAGGCACTGAAGCTTTCTTT. It codes for CASSAPPGAPGTEAFF.

In nucleotides, the CDR3 is TGCGCCAGCAGCTTGGCGGGGGAACGTGAGCAGTTCTTC. This encodes CASSLAGEREQFF. V is TRBV5-1 and J is TRBJ2-1; perhaps TRBD2 as D (6 bases). The CDR3 loop spans 13 amino acids. Germline V gene sequence: CDR1 SGHRS, CDR2 YFSETQ. V dropped 0 bases and J dropped 9 bases, with 10 bases sitting between them.

This chain joins TRBV4-1 and TRBJ1-2, with TRBD1 as a possible D gene (5 bases). The germline V gene has CDR1 MGHRA and CDR2 YSYEKL. The CDR3 loop spans 12 amino acids. Deletions cut 2 bases from V and 13 bases from J, with 14 bases between. The CDR3 DNA reads TGCGCCAGCAGCCAAAGCGGGACCGGGTTCACCTTC. This gives the protein CASSQSGTGFTF.

The chain carries TRBV12-3 or TRBV12-4 and TRBJ2-7; D ambiguous. V lost 4 bases to trimming and J lost 7 bases, with 11 bases between them. CDR3 length: 12 residues. The CDR3 DNA reads TGTGCCAGCAGTTCCCTTGGCGGAGAGCAGTACTTC. Translating gives CASSSLGGEQYF.

In this sample, this clone turned up once. V usage is TRBV18 and J usage is TRBJ2-7; 7 nucleotides line up with TRBD2. CDR1 is KGHSH, CDR2 LQKENI, per germline. V was clipped by 1 base and J by 5 bases; unmatched bases: 5. The CDR3 sequence is 14 residues long. The CDR3 DNA reads TGTGCCAGCTCACCACTAGCGGGTCCCAACGAGCAGTACTTC. Protein sequence: CASSPLAGPNEQYF.

The chain has TRBV4-1 and TRBJ2-1; 8 bases fit TRBD1. Losses at the gene ends were 4 bases for V and 5 bases for J; bases not matched to a gene: 7. The CDR3 length is 15 residues. Germline V gene sequence: CDR1 MGHRA, CDR2 YSYEKL. The CDR3 DNA is TGCGCCAGCAGCCTCCAGGGGGCATTCGACAATGAGCAGTTCTTC. Its translation: CASSLQGAFDNEQFF.

V usage is TRBV9 and J usage is TRBJ1-1, with D unresolved. This CDR3 is 13 amino acids long. The V end was cut by 3 bases, the J end by 2 bases, with 8 bases between. Germline loops: CDR1 SGDLS, CDR2 YYNGEE. CDR3 loop: CASSAVRNTEAFF. CDR3 DNA sequence: TGTGCCAGCAGCGCCGTCAGAAACACTGAAGCTTTCTTT. The full variable domain, its missing parts supplied by reference TRBV9 and TRBJ1-1, is DSGVTQTPKHLITATGQRVTLRCSPRSGDLSVYWYQQSLDQGLQFLIQYYNGEERAKGNILERFSAQQFPDLHSELNLSSLELGDSALYFCASSAVRNTEAFFGQGTRLTVV.

J is TRBJ2-4 and V is TRBV11-1, with a possible D match to TRBD1 (5 bases). This CDR3 spans 15 amino acids. Germline CDR1 SGHAT, CDR2 FQDESV (reference sequence). V dropped 5 bases and J dropped 4 bases, with 15 bases sitting between them. Here the CDR3 reads CASSPQWGRKNIQYF. In DNA form, the CDR3 reads TGTGCCAGCAGCCCCCAATGGGGCAGGAAAAACATTCAGTACTTC.

The genes are TRBV7-2 and TRBJ1-1; D perhaps matches TRBD1 (6 bases). Trimming cost V 5 bases and J 3 bases, with 13 bases left between them. CDR1 is SGHTA and CDR2 is FQGNSA in the germline V gene. CDR3 length: 14 residues. This CDR3 is CASSLKNRDTEAFF. The CDR3 nucleotides read TGTGCCAGCAGCCTTAAAAACAGGGACACTGAAGCTTTCTTT.

The rearrangement uses TRBV14 and TRBJ2-7, with 13 bases aligning to TRBD2. Germline values: CDR1 SGHDN, CDR2 FVKESK. This CDR3 region has 16 residues. After removal of 2 bases from V and 3 bases from J, the junction contained 4 bases not matched to a gene. The CDR3 protein is CASSQRLAGGLYEQYF. CDR3 in DNA: TGTGCCAGCAGCCAAAGACTAGCGGGAGGACTCTACGAGCAGTACTTC.

The chain combines TRBV28 with TRBJ2-7; 9 bases match TRBD1. V shed 1 base, J shed 4 bases, and the junction held 8 bases outside the gene matches. Per the germline V gene, CDR1 is MDHEN and CDR2 is SYDVKM. The CDR3 consists of 16 residues. The CDR3 nucleotides are TGTGCCAGCAGTTTATTCGGGACAGGGTCCTTATACGAGCAGTACTTC. This encodes CASSLFGTGSLYEQYF.

This clone is a singleton in its sample. V and J are TRBV27 and TRBJ2-5, with D perhaps matching TRBD1 (6 bases). V lost 5 bases to trimming and J lost 5 bases, with 15 bases between them. Germline loops: CDR1 MNHEY, CDR2 SMNVEV (reference sequence). The CDR3 is 14 amino acids. The CDR3 DNA reads as TGTGCCAGCAGTCTTGCAGGGGCCCAGGAGACCCAGTACTTC. The encoded protein is CASSLAGAQETQYF.

This chain joins TRBV7-2 and TRBJ1-6; 11 bases agree with TRBD1. CDR1 and CDR2 from the germline V gene are SGHTA and FQGNSA. Trimming cost V 5 bases and J 11 bases; bases outside gene matches: 8. This CDR3 spans 15 amino acids. CDR3 sequence: CASSPGQGAPTPLHF. The CDR3 DNA follows: TGTGCCAGCAGCCCTGGACAGGGGGCGCCGACACCCCTCCACTTT.

In this sample, this clone turned up once. The chain carries TRBV19 and TRBJ1-1; 7 bases are a match to TRBD1. The CDR3 spans 16 residues. V lost 0 bases and J lost 12; bases outside the gene matches: 16. Germline V gene lookup returns CDR1 LNHDA and CDR2 SQIVND (reference sequence). The CDR3 bases are TGTGCCAGTAGTATAGATGTGTGGGGACAGTTGGGGAAAACTTTCTTT. Amino acids: CASSIDVWGQLGKTFF.

This chain uses TRBV11-3 with TRBJ2-2; D perhaps matches TRBD1 (5 bases). The CDR3 spans 14 residues. Deletions cut 3 bases from V and 5 bases from J, with 10 bases between. The germline gives CDR1 SGHNT, CDR2 YENEEA. The CDR3 is CASSLTRGTGELFF. CDR3 DNA sequence: TGTGCCAGCAGCTTGACAAGGGGAACCGGGGAGCTGTTTTTT.

The rearrangement joins TRBV19 to TRBJ1-2; a weak D match, TRBD1 (6 bases). The V and J ends lost 5 bases and 4 bases respectively, with 11 bases between them. This CDR3 has 13 amino acids. Germline V gene sequence: CDR1 LNHDA, CDR2 SQIVND (reference sequence). In DNA form, the CDR3 reads TGTGCCAGTAGTGTACAGGGCATCTATGGCTACACCTTC. It translates to CASSVQGIYGYTF.

The chain recombines TRBV3-1 (or the pseudogene TRBV3-2) with TRBJ2-1; 9 bases fit TRBD2. Germline V gives CDR1 LGHDT, CDR2 YNNKEL (reference sequence). The CDR3 totals 16 residues. Trimming removed 2 bases from V and 2 bases from J; junction bases left unmatched: 4. The CDR3: CASSQKTSGTYNEQFF. CDR3 bases: TGTGCCAGCAGCCAAAAGACTAGCGGAACCTACAATGAGCAGTTCTTC.

The V call is TRBV5-1, the J call TRBJ2-5; 7 bases line up with TRBD1. Germline V gene data show CDR1 as SGHRS and CDR2 as YFSETQ. The CDR3 covers 14 residues. The ends lost 0 bases at V and 3 bases at J; junction bases unmatched: 2. The CDR3 nucleotides read TGCGCCAGCAGCTTGGCCGGGACAGAAGAGACCCAGTACTTC. As protein: CASSLAGTEETQYF.

V and J are TRBV25-1 and TRBJ2-2; D remains unclear. CDR1 is MGHDK and CDR2 is SYGVNS in the germline V gene. Trimming took 6 bases from V and 2 from J, leaving 22 bases between them. The CDR3 is 18 residues long. Here the CDR3 reads CASSKSSLRQTNTGELFF. CDR3 sequence (DNA): TGTGCCAGCAGCAAAAGCTCATTGCGGCAGACTAACACCGGGGAGCTGTTTTTT.

This chain joins TRBV11-3 and TRBJ2-1; tentatively, D is TRBD1 (6 bases). This CDR3 is built from 15 residues. V gave up 3 bases and J gave up 7 bases, with 16 bases separating them. Germline CDR1 SGHNT, CDR2 YENEEA. The CDR3 nucleotides read TGTGCCAGCAGCTTTTCTGGGTACAGGGAGAATGAGCAGTTCTTC. Protein sequence: CASSFSGYRENEQFF.

CDR3 region: CASSFSYSTDTQYF. CDR3 DNA sequence: TGTGCCAGCAGCTTTTCCTACAGCACAGATACGCAGTATTTT. The chain combines TRBV7-9 with TRBJ2-3; D is undetermined. The CDR3 runs to 14 residues. V gave up 3 bases and J gave up 0 bases, with 7 bases separating them. Germline values: CDR1 SEHNR, CDR2 FQNEAQ (reference sequence).

The V and J genes are TRBV4-2 and TRBJ2-7; possible D gene TRBD1, 6 bases. Germline V gene lookup returns CDR1 LGHNA and CDR2 YNFKEQ. CDR3 size: 17 residues. V was clipped by 3 bases and J by 1 base, with 19 bases between them. CDR3 coding DNA: TGTGCCAGCAGCCATGTAGGGGGTAGGACTGAGTCCTACGAGCAGTACTTC. This gives the protein CASSHVGGRTESYEQYF.

CDR3 nucleotide sequence: TGTGCCAGCAGCTGGGGACAGGGCTTCCAAGAGACCCAGTACTTC. This gives the protein CASSWGQGFQETQYF. V usage is TRBV9 and J usage is TRBJ2-5, with TRBD1 matching over 9 bases. CDR3 length: 15 residues. Germline V CDR1 and CDR2: SGDLS, YYNGEE. The V segment lost 4 bases and the J segment 1 base; nucleotides outside the gene matches: 5. Looking up the rest from reference TRBV9 and TRBJ2-5 gives the full variable domain: DSGVTQTPKHLITATGQRVTLRCSPRSGDLSVYWYQQSLDQGLQFLIQYYNGEERAKGNILERFSAQQFPDLHSELNLSSLELGDSALYFCASSWGQGFQETQYFGPGTRLLVL.

The chain is built from TRBV5-4 and TRBJ2-5; 9 bases are a match to TRBD2. V gave up 2 bases and J gave up 4 bases; unmatched junction bases: 3. The CDR3 spans 14 residues. Germline V gene lookup returns CDR1 SGHNT and CDR2 YYREEE (reference sequence). This chain's CDR3 is CASSFAGGGETQYF. Here the CDR3 DNA reads TGTGCCAGCAGCTTCGCGGGAGGGGGAGAGACCCAGTACTTC.

The V call is TRBV5-4, the J call TRBJ1-1, with D possibly TRBD1 on 6 matching bases. Per the germline V gene, CDR1 is SGHNT and CDR2 is YYREEE (reference sequence). This CDR3 has 13 residues. V was pared by 3 bases and J by 4 bases, with 10 bases between. This CDR3 reads CASSSGGGTEAFF. The CDR3, as DNA: TGTGCCAGCAGCTCTGGGGGCGGCACTGAAGCTTTCTTT.